This passage covers 23 T cell receptor beta chains from one sample sequenced in a study of blood T cell repertoires in COVID-19. Sequenced by immunoSEQ multiplex PCR; TCRdb stores in-frame clones only, minus some. Here the sample spans about 320,000 clones, less than 85% being singletons. The specimen was PBMCs or T cells enriched from blood (not recorded which). Every receptor here comes from a young woman who had been exposed to COVID-19.

V usage is TRBV19 and J usage is TRBJ2-1; a possible D gene is TRBD2 (5 bases). This CDR3 spans 16 amino acids. The V gene lost 0 bases and the J gene lost 0 bases, with 9 bases spanning the gap. Germline-derived CDR1 and CDR2 are LNHDA and SQIVND (reference sequence). The CDR3, as DNA: TGTGCCAGTAGTATAGATGGAGGTTTCTCCTACAATGAGCAGTTCTTC. Amino acid sequence: CASSIDGGFSYNEQFF.

CDR3 DNA sequence: TGTGCCTGGAGTGTGACAGGGATTAGCTCTGGGGCCAACGTCCTGACTTTC. Protein: CAWSVTGISSGANVLTF. This chain joins TRBV30 and TRBJ2-6; 7 bases match TRBD1. This CDR3 is 17 amino acids long. The junction had 5 bases not matched to a gene; V was cut back by 0 bases and J by 0 bases. The germline gives CDR1 GTSNPN, CDR2 SVGIG (reference sequence).

This clone has more than one count but fewer than ten. The V and J genes are TRBV28 and TRBJ1-3; D is undetermined. There are 13 residues in the CDR3. Germline CDR1 MDHEN, CDR2 SYDVKM. Trimming shortened V by 3 bases and J by 2 bases, and 5 bases separated the two germline ends. CDR3 sequence: CASSFTAGNTIYF. As DNA, the CDR3 is TGTGCCAGCAGTTTTACGGCTGGAAACACCATATATTTT.

This chain links TRBV19 with TRBJ1-1, with 9 bases identical to TRBD1. The CDR3 consists of 14 residues. Per germline, CDR1 LNHDA and CDR2 SQIVND (reference sequence). With V trimmed by 6 bases and J by 0 bases, 2 bases remained unmatched. The CDR3 bases are TGTGCCAGTAGGGGACAGGGACTGAACACTGAAGCTTTCTTT. As protein: CASRGQGLNTEAFF.

DNA for the CDR3: TGTGCCAGCAGATCTACGCCCCTCTATGGCTACACCTTC. It translates to CASRSTPLYGYTF. V and J are TRBV28 and TRBJ1-2; D not certain. This CDR3 has 13 residues. Looked up from germline, CDR1 is MDHEN and CDR2 is SYDVKM. The germline V and J ends were trimmed by 6 bases and 4 bases, with 12 bases remaining between them.

The rearrangement uses TRBV28 and TRBJ2-7; tentative D call: TRBD2 (5 bases). Germline loops: CDR1 MDHEN, CDR2 SYDVKM. The CDR3 extends over 12 amino acids. With 10 bases removed from V and 9 bases from J, the gap between germline ends came to 19 bases. CDR3 region: CATCGSGLVQYF. The CDR3 region has the DNA TGTGCCACGTGCGGGTCAGGTCTCGTGCAGTACTTC.

This chain links TRBV28 with TRBJ1-2; D is ambiguous. V lost 1 base to trimming and J lost 4 bases, with 13 bases between them. The CDR3 is 15 residues long. The germline V gene has CDR1 MDHEN and CDR2 SYDVKM. CDR3 nucleotides: TGTGCCAGCAGTTTATCCGACTCACACTCCTATGGCTACACCTTC. Protein product: CASSLSDSHSYGYTF.

The chain couples TRBV7-6 to TRBJ1-1, with D maybe TRBD1 (6 bases). V was trimmed by 1 base and J by 2 bases, leaving 17 bases between them. The CDR3 is made up of 17 amino acids. Germline CDR1 is SGHVS and CDR2 is FNYEAQ. CDR3 nucleotide sequence: TGTGCCAGCAGCTTAGATAAACCAGCGGGACATAACACTGAAGCTTTCTTT. Protein sequence: CASSLDKPAGHNTEAFF.

The chain is built from TRBV6-5 and TRBJ2-1, with 8 bases aligning to TRBD2. After removal of 7 bases from V and 4 bases from J, the junction contained 9 bases not matched to a gene. Germline CDR1 reads MNHEY; CDR2 reads SVGAGI. CDR3 length equals 15 residues. CDR3 in amino acids: CASTTGTRIYNEQFF. CDR3 DNA sequence: TGTGCCAGCACAACCGGGACTAGAATTTACAATGAGCAGTTCTTC.

This chain uses TRBV27 with TRBJ1-2, with 12 bases that match TRBD1. The germline CDR1 and CDR2 sequences are MNHEY and SMNVEV (reference sequence). This CDR3 has 15 amino acids. The V gene end was trimmed by 5 bases and the J gene end by 8 bases; junction bases not matched to a gene: 9. Written as DNA, the CDR3 is TGTGCCAGCAGTCCGGGACAGGGGGCGATTGGGGGCTACACCTTC. Residues: CASSPGQGAIGGYTF.

The chain combines TRBV27 with TRBJ2-2, with 10 positions matching TRBD1. Germline values: CDR1 MNHEY, CDR2 SMNVEV (reference sequence). The V segment lost 3 bases and the J segment 1 base; nucleotides outside the gene matches: 8. The CDR3 is made up of 18 amino acids. The CDR3, as DNA: TGTGCCAGCAGTTTTGGGGACAGGGGATCCCAGAACACCGGGGAGCTGTTTTTT. Amino acids: CASSFGDRGSQNTGELFF.

The sample holds one count of this clone. The chain couples TRBV7-2 to TRBJ1-2, with a tentative D call TRBD1 (5 bases). Germline assignment: CDR1 SGHTA and CDR2 FQGNSA. CDR3 size: 15 residues. The V gene lost 3 bases and the J gene lost 4 bases, with 15 bases spanning the gap. CDR3 in amino acids: CASSFNYRSLYGYTF. The CDR3 DNA is TGTGCCAGCAGCTTTAATTACAGGTCCCTCTATGGCTACACCTTC.

This sequence joins TRBV5-1 and TRBJ1-2; 8 bases line up with TRBD1. V dropped 3 bases and J dropped 3; count of bases not matched to a gene: 7. Germline lookup yields CDR1 SGHRS and CDR2 YFSETQ. This CDR3 has 15 residues. This CDR3 is CASSSGQVDYYGYTF. The CDR3 DNA reads TGCGCCAGCAGCTCGGGACAGGTCGACTACTATGGCTACACCTTC.

The chain uses TRBV6-5 and TRBJ2-5; 11 bases fit TRBD1. There are 14 residues in the CDR3. Germline trimming cut 5 bases from V and 5 bases from J; bases unmatched to any gene: 4. Per germline, CDR1 MNHEY and CDR2 SVGAGI. This chain's CDR3 is CASSQDRGLETQYF. The DNA for the CDR3 is TGTGCCAGCAGTCAGGACAGGGGGCTTGAGACCCAGTACTTC.

V usage is TRBV6-5 and J usage is TRBJ1-2, with 7 positions matching TRBD1. After removal of 6 bases from V and 14 bases from J, the junction contained 18 bases not matched to a gene. The CDR3 is made up of 14 amino acids. Germline V lookup: CDR1 MNHEY, CDR2 SVGAGI. The CDR3 spells CASRNPDRVGVLTF. The CDR3, as DNA: TGTGCCAGCAGGAACCCCGACAGGGTCGGGGTTTTGACCTTC.

The chain employs TRBV21-1 and TRBJ1-1. TRBV21-1 is given as a pseudogene. This CDR3 has 11 amino acids. The CDR3 spells CASSRPGGAFF. CDR3 nucleotides: TGTGCCAGCAGCCGGCCCGGGGGAGCTTTCTTT.

This clone was seen once. V and J are TRBV27 and TRBJ2-5; D possibly corresponds to TRBD1 (6 bases). The CDR3 is 16 amino acids. The V gene's germline CDR1 is MNHEY and CDR2 SMNVEV (reference sequence). Trimming removed 1 base at V and 1 base at J, with 13 bases between. Written as DNA, the CDR3 is TGTGCCAGCAGTTTATTGGGGGTAGGGGGCCAAGAGACCCAGTACTTC. Translated, it gives CASSLLGVGGQETQYF.

The chain combines TRBV6-2 or TRBV6-3 with TRBJ1-2; D call uncertain. Per germline, CDR1 MNHEY and CDR2 SVGEGT. The CDR3 is made up of 14 amino acids. V was cut by 0 bases and J by 4 bases, with 9 bases left in between. This chain's CDR3 is CASSYSTSPYGYTF. The CDR3 coding sequence is TGTGCCAGCAGTTACTCGACAAGCCCCTATGGCTACACCTTC.

In this sample, this clone turned up a few times. The chain joins TRBV28 to TRBJ2-1; 10 bases map to TRBD1. Germline trimming cut 7 bases from V and 2 bases from J; bases unmatched to any gene: 11. The CDR3 length is 17 residues. Germline V gives CDR1 MDHEN, CDR2 SYDVKM. CDR3 loop: CASKTSGQGQTYNEQFF. CDR3 nucleotide sequence: TGTGCCAGCAAAACATCGGGACAGGGGCAGACCTACAATGAGCAGTTCTTC. The variable domain in full, completed from reference TRBV28 and TRBJ2-1, reads DVKVTQSSRYLVKRTGEKVFLECVQDMDHENMFWYRQDPGLGLRLIYFSYDVKMKEKGDIPEGYSVSREKKERFSLILESASTNQTSMYLCASKTSGQGQTYNEQFFGPGTRLTVL.

This clone was seen a handful of times. The V gene is TRBV2, the J gene TRBJ2-1, with D possibly matching TRBD1 (5 bases). Germline CDR1 and CDR2: SNHLY and FYNNEI. V was shortened by 7 bases and J by 7 bases, with 14 bases between the two germline ends. This CDR3 has 13 residues. For the CDR3, the DNA is TGTGCCAGCAACCTAGGACCAGGGAATGAGCAGTTCTTC. Residues: CASNLGPGNEQFF.

The chain is built from TRBV11-1 and TRBJ1-5, with 8 bases that match TRBD1. J was trimmed by 5 bases and V by 3 bases; bases with no gene match: 6. Germline lookup yields CDR1 SGHAT and CDR2 FQDESV (reference sequence). The CDR3 has 15 residues. The CDR3 DNA is TGTGCCAGCAGCTTGGACCAGGGGGCGGATCAGCCCCAGCATTTT. It encodes CASSLDQGADQPQHF.

J is TRBJ1-3 and V is TRBV12-3 or TRBV12-4; no clear D. The germline V and J ends were trimmed by 3 bases and 8 bases, with 8 bases remaining between them. CDR3 length: 12 residues. The CDR3: CASSLMGDTIYF. CDR3 sequence (DNA): TGTGCCAGCAGTTTGATGGGAGACACCATATATTTT.

The chain recombines TRBV7-3 with TRBJ2-2, with D tentatively TRBD2 (5 bases). CDR3 length equals 16 residues. The V end lost 1 base, the J end lost 5 bases, and 14 bases lay between the germline ends. The germline V gene has CDR1 SGHTA and CDR2 FQGTGA. CDR3 DNA: TGTGCCAGCAGCTTAAGGGGAGCTACGTCGACCGGGGAGCTGTTTTTT. This encodes CASSLRGATSTGELFF.